Listed below are T cell receptor beta chains from one sample, sequenced in a study of molecular identifiers for immune sequencing clone quantification. TCRdb re-called the PCR reads with MiXCR, one entry per CDR3 protein. The sample consists of approximately 680,000 distinct CDR3 sequences, 25% of them appearing once. Sequenced: naive CD8+ T cells from blood, with Jurkat cell RNA spiked in. These receptors all stem from a human donor in good health. Some libraries in this study had Jurkat cell RNA spiked in. CDR3s include the opening cysteine and the closing phenylalanine or tryptophan. The D gene is left open where the match is weak. Where a row states a size, it is once, few, many or the class of an expanded clone; other rows omit it.

CDR3 DNA: TGTGCCAGCAGCTTACCCGGACAGGTCAACACAGATACGCAGTATTTT
CDR3 protein: CASSLPGQVNTDTQYF
CDR3 length: 16
D gene: TRBD1
clone size: few
J gene: TRBJ2-3
V gene: TRBV7-6

CDR3 DNA: TGTGCCAGCAGTTTATTTCAGAACACCGGGGAGCTGTTTTTT
CDR3 protein: CASSLFQNTGELFF
CDR3 length: 14
D gene: NA
clone size: many
J gene: TRBJ2-2
V gene: TRBV27

CDR3 DNA: TGCAGTGCTAGACAGGATTACGAGCAGTACTTC
CDR3 protein: CSARQDYEQYF
CDR3 length: 11
D gene: NA
clone size: NA
J gene: TRBJ2-7
V gene: TRBV20-1

CDR3 DNA: TGCGCCAGCAGCTTTGGGCTCGCGGACAACAATGAGCAGTTCTTC
CDR3 protein: CASSFGLADNNEQFF
CDR3 length: 15
D gene: NA
clone size: once
J gene: TRBJ2-1
V gene: TRBV5-1

CDR3 DNA: TGTGCCAGTAGTATAGTTCCGGGGGCAGATACGCAGTATTTT
CDR3 protein: CASSIVPGADTQYF
CDR3 length: 14
D gene: NA
clone size: NA
J gene: TRBJ2-3
V gene: TRBV19

CDR3 DNA: TGTGCCAGCAGCGTAGACGGGAGTTCCACAGATACGCAGTATTTT
CDR3 protein: CASSVDGSSTDTQYF
CDR3 length: 15
D gene: NA
clone size: many
J gene: TRBJ2-3
V gene: TRBV9

CDR3 DNA: TGTGCCAGCAGCAAAGAAAGGGGGTGGAGCGAGCAGTACTTC
CDR3 protein: CASSKERGWSEQYF
CDR3 length: 14
D gene: NA
clone size: NA
J gene: TRBJ2-7
V gene: TRBV7-9

CDR3 DNA: TGTGCCAGCTTGGGCGAAAGCTCCTACGAGCAGTACTTC
CDR3 protein: CASLGESSYEQYF
CDR3 length: 13
D gene: NA
clone size: many
J gene: TRBJ2-7
V gene: TRBV28

CDR3 DNA: TGTGCCAGCAGCCAAGATCTAGGGAAGAACACTGAAGCTTTCTTT
CDR3 protein: CASSQDLGKNTEAFF
CDR3 length: 15
D gene: NA
clone size: few
J gene: TRBJ1-1
V gene: TRBV3-1

CDR3 DNA: TGTGCCAGCAGTTTAGACATTGGAGAGAACACTGAAGCTTTCTTT
CDR3 protein: CASSLDIGENTEAFF
CDR3 length: 15
D gene: NA
clone size: many
J gene: TRBJ1-1
V gene: TRBV12-3/TRBV12-4

CDR3 DNA: TGTGCCAGCAGCGAGGCCAACGTCCTGACTTTC
CDR3 protein: CASSEANVLTF
CDR3 length: 11
D gene: NA
clone size: many
J gene: TRBJ2-6
V gene: TRBV5-6

CDR3 DNA: TGCAGCGCCGTTAACACTGAAGCTTTCTTT
CDR3 protein: CSAVNTEAFF
CDR3 length: 10
D gene: NA
clone size: many
J gene: TRBJ1-1
V gene: TRBV29-1

CDR3 DNA: TGTGCCAGCAGTTACTTTGGGGGGGGGAACACAGATACGCAGTATTTT
CDR3 protein: CASSYFGGGNTDTQYF
CDR3 length: 16
D gene: TRBD2
clone size: NA
J gene: TRBJ2-3
V gene: TRBV6-2/TRBV6-3

CDR3 DNA: TGTGCCAGCAGCCTCCCTGGGGCGAACACTGAAGCTTTCTTT
CDR3 protein: CASSLPGANTEAFF
CDR3 length: 14
D gene: NA
clone size: few
J gene: TRBJ1-1
V gene: TRBV7-2

CDR3 DNA: TGTGCCAGCAGCGTAGGTGGACAAACCTGGGAGCTGTTTTTT
CDR3 protein: CASSVGGQTWELFF
CDR3 length: 14
D gene: NA
clone size: few
J gene: TRBJ2-2
V gene: TRBV9

CDR3 DNA: TGTGCCAGCAGCTTAACGGCTTCACCCCTCCACTTT
CDR3 protein: CASSLTASPLHF
CDR3 length: 12
D gene: NA
clone size: few
J gene: TRBJ1-6
V gene: TRBV13

CDR3 DNA: TGCGCCCTGGGACAGCCCAATCCACCCCTCCACTTT
CDR3 protein: CALGQPNPPLHF
CDR3 length: 12
D gene: TRBD1
clone size: NA
J gene: TRBJ1-6
V gene: TRBV10-3

CDR3 DNA: TGTGCCAGCAGCCAAAACCCCTTGGGACAGTACTTC
CDR3 protein: CASSQNPLGQYF
CDR3 length: 12
D gene: NA
clone size: NA
J gene: TRBJ2-7
V gene: TRBV3-2

CDR3 DNA: TGTGCCAGCAGCGTAAGCGGCAGCCCGAACACCGGGGAGCTGTTTTTT
CDR3 protein: CASSVSGSPNTGELFF
CDR3 length: 16
D gene: NA
clone size: many
J gene: TRBJ2-2
V gene: TRBV9

CDR3 DNA: TGCAGTGCTTTTCTGGACAGGGAATTGCGCTACACCTTC
CDR3 protein: CSAFLDRELRYTF
CDR3 length: 13
D gene: TRBD1
clone size: many
J gene: TRBJ1-2
V gene: TRBV20-1

CDR3 DNA: TGTGCCAGCAGTTACTCATCGGACTACGAGCAGTACTTC
CDR3 protein: CASSYSSDYEQYF
CDR3 length: 13
D gene: NA
clone size: many
J gene: TRBJ2-7
V gene: TRBV6-5

CDR3 DNA: TGTGCCAGCAGCCCACCCGGCCAGTTAGTGGAGCAGTACTTC
CDR3 protein: CASSPPGQLVEQYF
CDR3 length: 14
D gene: NA
clone size: few
J gene: TRBJ2-7
V gene: TRBV7-9

CDR3 DNA: TGCAGTGCCCAGATCTACAATGAGCAGTTCTTC
CDR3 protein: CSAQIYNEQFF
CDR3 length: 11
D gene: NA
clone size: NA
J gene: TRBJ2-1
V gene: TRBV20-1

CDR3 DNA: TGTGCCAGCAGCTTAGGGCTGGGACAGGGGGCTTTCGAGCAGTACTTC
CDR3 protein: CASSLGLGQGAFEQYF
CDR3 length: 16
D gene: TRBD1
clone size: many
J gene: TRBJ2-7
V gene: TRBV7-9

CDR3 DNA: TGTGCCAGCAGTTCCGGGACAGGGGGGTTCCGCCCTGAAGCTTTCTTT
CDR3 protein: CASSSGTGGFRPEAFF
CDR3 length: 16
D gene: TRBD1
clone size: NA
J gene: TRBJ1-1
V gene: TRBV6-2/TRBV6-3

CDR3 DNA: TGCAGCGTTGACCCCGGGTATAGCACAGATACGCAGTATTTT
CDR3 protein: CSVDPGYSTDTQYF
CDR3 length: 14
D gene: NA
clone size: many
J gene: TRBJ2-3
V gene: TRBV29-1

CDR3 DNA: TGTGCCAGCAGTTTGTCTAGCGGGAGGGTCTCCTACAATGAGCAGTTCTTC
CDR3 protein: CASSLSSGRVSYNEQFF
CDR3 length: 17
D gene: TRBD2
clone size: NA
J gene: TRBJ2-1
V gene: TRBV6-2/TRBV6-3

CDR3 DNA: TGTGCCAGCAGCGTATACCCGCCGGGCAATGAGCAGTTCTTC
CDR3 protein: CASSVYPPGNEQFF
CDR3 length: 14
D gene: NA
clone size: once
J gene: TRBJ2-1
V gene: TRBV9

CDR3 DNA: TGTGCCAGCAGCCCAGGACAGGGGTCCGATGAAAAACTGTTTTTT
CDR3 protein: CASSPGQGSDEKLFF
CDR3 length: 15
D gene: TRBD1
clone size: NA
J gene: TRBJ1-4
V gene: TRBV7-9

CDR3 DNA: TGTGCCTGGAGTGCCCCTAGCATGAGGGCCTACGAGCAGTACTTC
CDR3 protein: CAWSAPSMRAYEQYF
CDR3 length: 15
D gene: NA
clone size: few
J gene: TRBJ2-7
V gene: TRBV30

CDR3 DNA: TGTGCCAGCAGTTACTCGATGGGAAAGGGTTACGAGCAGTACTTC
CDR3 protein: CASSYSMGKGYEQYF
CDR3 length: 15
D gene: NA
clone size: few
J gene: TRBJ2-7
V gene: TRBV6-2/TRBV6-3

CDR3 DNA: TGTGCCAGCACCGTGTCGGGGGATACGCAGTATTTT
CDR3 protein: CASTVSGDTQYF
CDR3 length: 12
D gene: NA
clone size: many
J gene: TRBJ2-3
V gene: TRBV5-4

CDR3 DNA: TGTGCCTGGAGTAACCCGGGACTAGCGGGCGAGGAGCAGTACTTC
CDR3 protein: CAWSNPGLAGEEQYF
CDR3 length: 15
D gene: TRBD2
clone size: many
J gene: TRBJ2-7
V gene: TRBV30

CDR3 DNA: TGTGCCAGCAGTGAAAACGGCAGGGAGCTATATGGCTACACCTTC
CDR3 protein: CASSENGRELYGYTF
CDR3 length: 15
D gene: NA
clone size: NA
J gene: TRBJ1-2
V gene: TRBV2

CDR3 DNA: TGCAGTGCTAGAGATCTAGAGTGGGGCTCCTACAATGAGCAGTTCTTC
CDR3 protein: CSARDLEWGSYNEQFF
CDR3 length: 16
D gene: NA
clone size: few
J gene: TRBJ2-1
V gene: TRBV20-1

CDR3 DNA: TGTGCCAGCAGTTTTCGGCTGGAGGGCGAGCAGTACTTC
CDR3 protein: CASSFRLEGEQYF
CDR3 length: 13
D gene: NA
clone size: few
J gene: TRBJ2-7
V gene: TRBV28

CDR3 DNA: TGTGCCAGCAGGGACGGACTCACAGATACGCAGTATTTT
CDR3 protein: CASRDGLTDTQYF
CDR3 length: 13
D gene: NA
clone size: many
J gene: TRBJ2-3
V gene: TRBV7-9

CDR3 DNA: TGTGCCAGCAGTCCCATTTGGGGGGGCACAGATACGCAGTATTTT
CDR3 protein: CASSPIWGGTDTQYF
CDR3 length: 15
D gene: NA
clone size: NA
J gene: TRBJ2-3
V gene: TRBV27

CDR3 DNA: TGTGCCAGCAGCTTAGACCCTCCGGTGCAGGGGGCCGTTGAATGGTTGAAGCTGTTTTTT
CDR3 protein: CASSLDPPVQGAVEWLKLFF
CDR3 length: 20
D gene: TRBD1
clone size: many
J gene: TRBJ2-2
V gene: TRBV7-6

CDR3 DNA: TGTGCCAGCAGTTTACCCGACGGCCGGGGGACCGCTGAAGCTTTCTTT
CDR3 protein: CASSLPDGRGTAEAFF
CDR3 length: 16
D gene: NA
clone size: NA
J gene: TRBJ1-1
V gene: TRBV27

CDR3 DNA: TGTGCCAGCAGCTTGATGACAGCGGCCTACGAGCAGTACTTC
CDR3 protein: CASSLMTAAYEQYF
CDR3 length: 14
D gene: NA
clone size: many
J gene: TRBJ2-7
V gene: TRBV5-5

CDR3 DNA: TGTGCCAGCAGCCAAGTCGACAGCCGAGCGGGCTACACCTTC
CDR3 protein: CASSQVDSRAGYTF
CDR3 length: 14
D gene: NA
clone size: many
J gene: TRBJ1-2
V gene: TRBV3-1

CDR3 DNA: TGTGCCATCAGATTCGGGGGAGGCACTGAAGCTTTCTTT
CDR3 protein: CAIRFGGGTEAFF
CDR3 length: 13
D gene: NA
clone size: few
J gene: TRBJ1-1
V gene: TRBV10-3

CDR3 DNA: TGCAGCGTCGCAGGGACTAGCGGAACCTACGAGCAGTACTTC
CDR3 protein: CSVAGTSGTYEQYF
CDR3 length: 14
D gene: TRBD2
clone size: many
J gene: TRBJ2-7
V gene: TRBV29-1

CDR3 DNA: TGTGCCAGAAGCTCCTCCGGGACACCCAATGAAAAACTGTTTTTT
CDR3 protein: CARSSSGTPNEKLFF
CDR3 length: 15
D gene: NA
clone size: NA
J gene: TRBJ1-4
V gene: TRBV7-9

CDR3 DNA: TGTGCCAGCAGCTTAGCCCGTTTCGGCACTGAAGCTCTCTTT
CDR3 protein: CASSLARFGTEALF
CDR3 length: 14
D gene: NA
clone size: NA
J gene: TRBJ1-1
V gene: TRBV7-2

CDR3 DNA: TGTGCCAGCAGTTATATAGGGGGGGCCCGACGGAGGGACTCTGGAAACACCATATATTTT
CDR3 protein: CASSYIGGARRRDSGNTIYF
CDR3 length: 20
D gene: NA
clone size: NA
J gene: TRBJ1-3
V gene: TRBV6-9

CDR3 DNA: TGCGCCAGCAGTGGACTAGCGTACGCAAGCGATGAGCAGTTCTTC
CDR3 protein: CASSGLAYASDEQFF
CDR3 length: 15
D gene: TRBD2
clone size: NA
J gene: TRBJ2-1
V gene: TRBV10-2

CDR3 DNA: TGTGCTAGTGGTTTGGCGGGGACAGACAATGAGCAGTTCTTC
CDR3 protein: CASGLAGTDNEQFF
CDR3 length: 14
D gene: TRBD1
clone size: NA
J gene: TRBJ2-1
V gene: TRBV12-5

CDR3 DNA: TGCAGCGTTAACTTAGCGGGGGGATTCCAAGAGACCCAGTACTTC
CDR3 protein: CSVNLAGGFQETQYF
CDR3 length: 15
D gene: TRBD2
clone size: many
J gene: TRBJ2-5
V gene: TRBV29-1

CDR3 DNA: TGCAGTGCCTCTCCCCCTACTAGGCGCACAGATACGCAGTATTTT
CDR3 protein: CSASPPTRRTDTQYF
CDR3 length: 15
D gene: NA
clone size: many
J gene: TRBJ2-3
V gene: TRBV20-1

CDR3 DNA: TGCGCCAGCAGCTTCGGACTAGCGGGACCTACCGGGGGGGAGCAGTACTTC
CDR3 protein: CASSFGLAGPTGGEQYF
CDR3 length: 17
D gene: TRBD2
clone size: NA
J gene: TRBJ2-7
V gene: TRBV5-1

CDR3 DNA: TGTGCCGGCAGGGGAGATTTTTATGGCTACACCTTC
CDR3 protein: CAGRGDFYGYTF
CDR3 length: 12
D gene: NA
clone size: NA
J gene: TRBJ1-2
V gene: TRBV5-4

CDR3 DNA: TGCGCCAGCAGTCAAGAGAGACAGGGCACCTACGAGCAGTACTTC
CDR3 protein: CASSQERQGTYEQYF
CDR3 length: 15
D gene: TRBD1
clone size: NA
J gene: TRBJ2-7
V gene: TRBV4-3